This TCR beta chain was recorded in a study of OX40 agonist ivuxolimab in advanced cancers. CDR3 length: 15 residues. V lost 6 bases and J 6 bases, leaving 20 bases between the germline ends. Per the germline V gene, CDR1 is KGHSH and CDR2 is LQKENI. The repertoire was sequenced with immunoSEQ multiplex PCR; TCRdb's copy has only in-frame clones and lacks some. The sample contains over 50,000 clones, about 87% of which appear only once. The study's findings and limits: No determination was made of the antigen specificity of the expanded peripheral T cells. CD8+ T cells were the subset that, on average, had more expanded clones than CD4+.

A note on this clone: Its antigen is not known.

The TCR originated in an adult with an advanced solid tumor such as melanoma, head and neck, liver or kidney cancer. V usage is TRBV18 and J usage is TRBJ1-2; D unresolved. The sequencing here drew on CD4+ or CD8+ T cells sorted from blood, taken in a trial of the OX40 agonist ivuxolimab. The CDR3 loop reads CASSTTSSAANGYTF. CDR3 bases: TGTGCCAGCTCCACCACTAGTTCGGCAGCTAATGGCTACACCTTC.